Only a few counts were recorded for the clone carrying this T cell receptor beta chain. Its antigen is unidentified. The data belong to a study of T cells after yellow fever vaccination. Findings and caveats of the study: A secondary response was less intense yet reached its peak sooner, at day 5 versus 15.

5'RACE template switching added a universal primer site and UMIs to TCR cDNA. Using its own MiXCR run on the 5' RACE reads, TCRdb lists one record per CDR3 protein. Among hundreds of thousands of distinct CDR3 sequences, roughly 8.7% were seen once, and the ten largest hold 3% to 4%. Trimming left V 5 bases short and J 4 bases short, with 13 bases between. CDR3 length: 14 amino acids. Germline loops: CDR1 SEHNR, CDR2 FQNEAQ (reference sequence). The rearrangement joins TRBV7-9 to TRBJ2-3, with D perhaps assigned TRBD1 or TRBD2 (5 bases each). The starting material was CD4+ T cells sorted from PBMCs, obtained 5 days after the yellow fever booster vaccination. This receptor was taken from a man younger than 35 who received the YFV17D yellow fever vaccine. Here the CDR3 reads CASSRPGAPDTQYF. CDR3 DNA sequence: TGTGCCAGCAGCCGACCCGGGGCCCCAGATACGCAGTATTTT. The full variable domain, in which reference TRBV7-9 and TRBJ2-3 provide the parts outside the CDR3, is DTGVSQNPRHKITKRGQNVTFRCDPISEHNRLYWYRQTLGQGPEFLTYFQNEAQLEKSRLLSDRFSAERPKGSFSTLEIQRTEQGDSAMYLCASSRPGAPDTQYFGPGTRLTVL.